At least ten counts were recorded for the clone carrying this T cell receptor (beta chain). Its antigen is as yet unknown. The data derive from a study of spatial heterogeneity in lung cancer. Overall study: More than 9.5 raw reads, on average, carried each unique TCR and UMI combination. Points from the study as a whole: Compared with follow-up, resection was when ubiquitous expanded tumor TCRs appeared in blood more.

Time point defined: sample taken at primary tumor resection. TCRs were sequenced from unsorted whole RNA of tumor, nontumor lung or PBMC. This CDR3 spans 16 amino acids. Losses at the gene ends were 1 base for V and 2 bases for J; bases not matched to a gene: 7. Germline V lookup: CDR1 MDHEN, CDR2 SYDVKM. Every TCR cDNA molecule bore its own unique molecular identifier. TCRdb re-called the 5' RACE reads through MiXCR, storing one row per CDR3 protein. The sample shows under 30,000 distinct CDR3 sequences, about 4.7% of them seen only once. The sample in question was PBMCs, obtained at surgery. This sequence joins TRBV28 and TRBJ2-5, with 7 bases that match TRBD2. The sequence derives from a male donor with early-stage non-small cell lung cancer. The CDR3 nucleotides read TGTGCCAGCAGTTTATTCGGCACCGGGAGGCAAGAGACCCAGTACTTC. Amino acids: CASSLFGTGRQETQYF.